This T cell receptor (beta chain) was retrieved from a study of T cells in Graves' hyperthyroidism and ophthalmopathy. Study-wide results and caveats: Most thyroid clonotypes that were expanded above 0.001 also turned up in blood. In simple terms, a model built on 13 V-J features told ophthalmopathy apart from stable hyperthyroidism.

This clonotype has a count of ten or more. The antigen is undetermined. Amplification of TCR beta CDR3 regions used RNA as the template. Researchers ran a first-round RT-PCR on the TCR CDR3 using the HTBI primer set. TCRdb re-derived calls from the multiplex PCR reads in MiXCR, one entry per CDR3 protein. Of 610,000 or so distinct CDR3 sequences listed, 40% to 55% are singletons. With a duration under 2 months, the hyperthyroidism was newly diagnosed in patients aged 18 to 65. Exclusion criteria comprised uncontrolled infection, other autoimmune disease, pregnancy or lactation. The source of this sequence is a woman between 18 and 29 years old with Graves' hyperthyroidism. What was sequenced was peripheral blood or thyroid tissue (not recorded which).

The CDR3 reads CSTLRGEVRAFF. CDR3 sequence (DNA): TGCAGTACCCTACGTGGGGAGGTGAGAGCTTTCTTT. V is TRBV20-1 and J is TRBJ1-1; D not resolved. Per germline, CDR1 DFQATT and CDR2 SNEGSKA (reference sequence). CDR3 length equals 12 residues. Between the trimmed V and J ends, which lost 8 bases and 10 bases, there was a span of 20 bases.